This T cell receptor beta chain was retrieved from a study of T cells after yellow fever vaccination. Whole-study results and caveats: The appearance of a small share of clonotypes in both CD4 and CD8 compartments was observed.

From the 5' RACE reads, TCRdb called clonotypes with MiXCR, one entry per CDR3 protein. The table records about 580,000 distinct CDR3 sequences, roughly 17% of them present only once. About this clonotype itself: The antigen remains undetermined.

In germline, CDR1 is SEHNR, CDR2 FQNEAQ (reference sequence). V trimming: 8 bases; J trimming: 0 bases; junction bases outside the gene matches: 8. The CDR3 covers 15 residues. The sequences come from PBMCs, collected around 5 days after the first yellow fever vaccination. J is TRBJ1-2 and V is TRBV7-9; 8 bases align to TRBD1. This sequence was found in a man aged 18 to 30 who received the YFV17D yellow fever vaccine. The DNA of the CDR3 is TGTGCCAGCGGAGGACAGGGAAGAGCTAACTATGGCTACACCTTC. This encodes CASGGQGRANYGYTF.